This T cell receptor (beta chain) was sequenced in a study of blood T cells in healthy people across ages. This clonotype has a handful of counts. Primed by a sample-barcoded 5' primer and a J-beta primer mix, a second PCR proceeded for about 7 to 11 cycles. TCRdb processed the 5' RACE reads anew with MiXCR; each CDR3 protein has one entry. Of hundreds of thousands of distinct CDR3 sequences in the sample, approximately 25% were seen once. CDR3 length: 16 residues. CDR1 LNHNV and CDR2 YYDKDF come from the germline V gene (reference sequence). V lost 0 bases and J 4 bases, leaving 13 bases between the germline ends. These sequences were also reported in another study, on T cells of mothers and their children. That report adds: In this cohort, donors were a few healthy Caucasian mothers plus their six children.

Material for sequencing was blood. J is TRBJ1-3 and V is TRBV15, with a tentative D call TRBD1 (6 bases). This TCR was sampled from a boy between 5 and 17 years old in good health. This CDR3 is CATSRDRQGTGNTIYF. For the CDR3, the DNA is TGTGCCACCAGCAGAGATCGGCAGGGGACCGGAAACACCATATATTTT.